What follows are 14 T cell receptor beta chains derived from one specimen sequenced in a study of T cells in women clearing cervical HPV infection. Using immunoSEQ multiplex PCR, the repertoire was profiled, and TCRdb retains in-frame clones only, with some absent. The record lists under 40,000 clones, of which the ten most abundant hold approximately 6%. Sequencing was performed on blood buffy coat. Every receptor here comes from a woman between 18 and 75 years old with a cervical HPV16 infection that either progressed to CIN3+ or cleared (not recorded which).

Points on this clone: Read coverage stops 3 residues before the CDR3 terminus; the germline J gene supplies the remainder. The V gene is TRBV28, the J gene TRBJ1-4; D unclear. V was cut by 8 bases and J by 7 bases, with 20 bases left in between. In germline, CDR1 is MDHEN, CDR2 SYDVKM. The CDR3 is 15 amino acids. This chain's CDR3 is CASSTRASAGEKLFF. The DNA read from the CDR3 is TGTGCCAGCTCTACCCGGGCCTCAGCGGGTGAAAAA. The full variable domain, with the rest looked up from reference TRBV28 and TRBJ1-4, is DVKVTQSSRYLVKRTGEKVFLECVQDMDHENMFWYRQDPGLGLRLIYFSYDVKMKEKGDIPEGYSVSREKKERFSLILESASTNQTSMYLCASSTRASAGEKLFFGSGTQLSVL.

A word on this clone: The CDR3 end is not reached by the read, which stops 3 residues before it; the germline J gene fills it in. The chain uses TRBV29-1 and TRBJ2-1; 9 nucleotides align to TRBD2. V lost 5 bases and J lost 9; bases outside the gene matches: 11. Germline CDR1 SQVTM, CDR2 ANQGSEA. CDR3 length: 14 amino acids. The sequenced CDR3 bases are TGCAGCGTTTATCGATTAGCGGGAGATCCTGAG. It specifies CSVYRLAGDPE. The full CDR3 protein is CSVYRLAGDPEQFF.

As to this clone: The CDR3 extends 3 residues past the end of the read, so its final part is completed from the germline J gene. The chain uses TRBV19 and TRBJ1-2; D is ambiguous. V was clipped by 3 bases and J by 1 base, with 6 bases between them. This CDR3 has 13 residues. The V gene's germline CDR1 is LNHDA and CDR2 SQIVND (reference sequence). This CDR3 reads CASSMAYNYGYTF. The CDR3 bases that were read are TGTGCCAGTAGTATGGCATATAACTATGGC.

In regard to this clone: The CDR3 extends 3 residues past the end of the read, so its final part is completed from the germline J gene. The chain employs TRBV2 and TRBJ2-3; 9 positions match TRBD2. J lost 4 bases, V lost 7 bases, and 6 bases had no gene match. Germline V CDR1 and CDR2: SNHLY, FYNNEI. This CDR3 spans 14 amino acids. The CDR3: CASKSSGVSDTQYF. The DNA read from the CDR3 is TGTGCCAGCAAGTCTAGCGGGGTGTCAGATACG. Variable domain in full (rest from reference TRBV2 and TRBJ2-3): EPEVTQTPSHQVTQMGQEVILRCVPISNHLYFYWYRQILGQKVEFLVSFYNNEISEKSEIFDDQFSVERPDGSNFTLKIRSTKLEDSAMYFCASKSSGVSDTQYFGPGTRLTVL.

To note about this clone: The junction and the germline gene differ at one end; a read error may be behind it. The read ends 3 residues early relative to the CDR3; the germline J gene fills the gap. The same CDR3 also results from other DNA sequences found in this sample. The chain links TRBV5-1 to TRBJ1-4; D perhaps matches TRBD1 (6 bases). This CDR3 is built from 14 residues. Germline V CDR1 and CDR2: SGHRS, YFSETQ. This CDR3 reads CASSLVGGYEKLFF. Incomplete CDR3 DNA: TGCGCCAGTAGCTTGGTAGGGGGATATGAAAAA.

Concerning this clone: The CDR3 is cut off 3 residues early in the read; its end comes from the germline J gene. The chain combines TRBV5-6 with TRBJ2-3, with D perhaps TRBD1 (6 bases). V lost 5 bases, J lost 0 bases, and 13 bases lay in between. The CDR3 has 15 amino acids. Germline CDR1 and CDR2: SGHDT and YYEEEE. The CDR3 bases that were read are TGTGCCAGCAGTATAGGGACACCCAGCACAGATACG. Its translation: CASSIGTPSTDT. The full CDR3 protein is CASSIGTPSTDTQYF.

To note about this clone: Coverage ceases 3 residues before the CDR3 finishes, and the germline J gene fills in the end. The rearrangement links TRBV19 to TRBJ2-7; 9 nucleotides match TRBD1. The CDR3 has 16 residues. Per germline, CDR1 LNHDA and CDR2 SQIVND (reference sequence). V was pared by 6 bases and J by 5 bases, with 14 bases of the junction left unmatched. This chain's CDR3 is CASSYETGGVRDEQYF. CDR3 DNA (partial): TGTGCCAGTAGCTATGAAACAGGGGGCGTAAGGGACGAG.

Regarding this clone: The read ends 3 residues shy of where the CDR3 ends; the end is completed using the germline J gene. This rearrangement joins TRBV7-8 to TRBJ1-2; TRBD1 is a possible D gene (5 bases). This CDR3 is built from 15 residues. The germline V gene encodes CDR1 SGHVS and CDR2 FQNEAQ. The CDR3 protein is CASSLVGQRSGDYTF. The part of the CDR3 DNA that was read is TGTGCCAGCAGCTTAGTTGGGCAGAGGTCGGGGGAC.

The CDR3 bases that were read are TGCGCCAGCAGTCATGAGGCAAAACAATACGCGAACACCGGGGAG. It encodes CASSHEAKQYANTGE. The full CDR3 protein reads CASSHEAKQYANTGELFF. This chain joins TRBV23-1 and TRBJ2-2; D remains ambiguous. The CDR3 goes on 3 residues after the read ends, and that part is filled in from the germline J gene. TRBV23-1 is designated an ORF whose function remains uncertain. The CDR3 is made up of 18 amino acids. V was shortened by 3 bases and J by 0 bases, with 17 bases between the two germline ends.

Remarks on this clone: The read stops 3 residues short of the end of the CDR3; the missing end is completed from the germline J gene. The chain carries TRBV28 and TRBJ1-2, with D unclear. The CDR3 is 13 amino acids. Germline values: CDR1 MDHEN, CDR2 SYDVKM. Trimming took off 1 base at V and 5 bases at J, with 8 bases between the two ends. Here the CDR3 reads CASSLSVLYGYTF. CDR3 bases read: TGTGCCAGCAGTTTATCCGTCCTATATGGC.

As for this clone: Sequencing ends 3 residues short of the CDR3 end; the germline J gene provides the rest. The chain carries TRBV5-4 and TRBJ2-3; 8 bases match TRBD1. The V gene end was trimmed by 4 bases and the J gene end by 3 bases; junction bases not matched to a gene: 7. The CDR3 runs 15 residues. Germline assignment: CDR1 SGHNT and CDR2 YYREEE (reference sequence). The chain's CDR3 is CASSPTGGRTDTQYF. Partial CDR3 DNA: TGTGCCAGCAGCCCAACAGGGGGGAGGACAGATACG.

Points on this clone: The CDR3 goes on 3 residues after the read ends, and that part is filled in from the germline J gene. The chain carries TRBV19 and TRBJ2-5; D not certain. Germline V lookup: CDR1 LNHDA, CDR2 SQIVND (reference sequence). This CDR3 has 13 amino acids. V was cut by 6 bases and J by 4 bases, with 12 bases left in between. The CDR3 spells CASRMTHRETQYF. CDR3 DNA, as far as it was read: TGTGCCAGTAGGATGACTCATCGAGAGACC.

On this clone: Read sequence stops 3 residues before the CDR3 end, and the germline J gene provides the missing end. The genes are TRBV18 and TRBJ1-2, with 8 nucleotides matching TRBD1. This CDR3 is 14 amino acids long. CDR1 is KGHSH, CDR2 LQKENI, per germline. CDR3 DNA (partial): TGTGCCAGCTCACCAGACAGGGGCGCGAGGGGC. Translated, it gives CASSPDRGARG. The complete CDR3 reads CASSPDRGARGYTF.

With regard to this clone: Read coverage stops 3 residues before the CDR3 terminus; the germline J gene supplies the remainder. The rearrangement joins TRBV7-7 to TRBJ1-2; D perhaps matches TRBD1 (6 bases). The CDR3 loop spans 15 amino acids. From germline, CDR1 is SSHAT and CDR2 FNYEAQ (reference sequence). The CDR3 protein is CASSPGVGGQETYTF. The CDR3 DNA, read in part, is TGTGCCAGCAGCCCTGGAGTGGGGGGGCAAGAGACC. The full variable domain, with the rest looked up from reference TRBV7-7 and TRBJ1-2, is GAGVSQSPRYKVTKRGQDVTLRCDPISSHATLYWYQQALGQGPEFLTYFNYEAQPDKSGLPSDRFSAERPEGSISTLTIQRTEQRDSAMYRCASSPGVGGQETYTFGSGTRLTVV.